The clone carrying this TCR beta chain showed up just a few times. As yet, its antigen is unknown. A quantitative 5'-RACE method, one with molecular barcodes, was used to make TCR beta libraries. TCRdb fed the 5' RACE reads into MiXCR, producing one record per CDR3 protein. The sample has 800,000 to 900,000 distinct CDR3 sequences, about an eighth seen once. The data derive from a study of CD8 T cells in ankylosing spondylitis. The study's findings and limits: Disease-linked clones, CD8+, were relatively rare in peripheral blood. Significant enrichment of disease-linked clones was reported in matched ankylosing spondylitis synovial fluid. Ankylosing spondylitis blood appeared to be characterized by a TCR beta motif of fewer than ten highly homologous variants.

V lost 2 bases and J 0 bases, leaving 16 bases between the germline ends. The germline V gene encodes CDR1 SGHDT and CDR2 YYEEEE. The CDR3 has 17 amino acids. Sequencing was carried out using blood, either unsorted or a sorted T cell fraction (not recorded which). This clonotype originated in a male donor with ankylosing spondylitis. This chain joins TRBV5-6 and TRBJ2-3, with D unclear. CDR3 DNA: TGTGCCAGCAGCTTTTTACGTTGGGATCAGAGCACAGATACGCAGTATTTT. Translating gives CASSFLRWDQSTDTQYF.